The entry below gives a single TCR beta chain sequence along with its context. These data originate in a study of OX40 agonist ivuxolimab in advanced cancers. Assay used: immunoSEQ multiplex PCR; TCRdb lists only in-frame clones, some missing. The data show approximately 70,000 clones, with approximately 83% seen just once and over 1.1% held by the top ten. CDR3 size: 14 residues. V lost 1 base and J 3 bases, leaving 11 bases between the germline ends. The germline V gene encodes CDR1 SGHRS and CDR2 YFSETQ. The source material was CD4+ or CD8+ T cells sorted from blood, sampled in a trial of the OX40 agonist ivuxolimab. This rearrangement joins TRBV5-1 to TRBJ2-7, with D possibly TRBD1 on 5 matching bases. This TCR derives from an adult with an advanced solid tumor such as melanoma, head and neck, liver or kidney cancer. Here the CDR3 reads CASSLIQGFYEQYF. CDR3 nucleotides: TGCGCCAGCAGCTTGATTCAGGGATTCTACGAGCAGTACTTC.